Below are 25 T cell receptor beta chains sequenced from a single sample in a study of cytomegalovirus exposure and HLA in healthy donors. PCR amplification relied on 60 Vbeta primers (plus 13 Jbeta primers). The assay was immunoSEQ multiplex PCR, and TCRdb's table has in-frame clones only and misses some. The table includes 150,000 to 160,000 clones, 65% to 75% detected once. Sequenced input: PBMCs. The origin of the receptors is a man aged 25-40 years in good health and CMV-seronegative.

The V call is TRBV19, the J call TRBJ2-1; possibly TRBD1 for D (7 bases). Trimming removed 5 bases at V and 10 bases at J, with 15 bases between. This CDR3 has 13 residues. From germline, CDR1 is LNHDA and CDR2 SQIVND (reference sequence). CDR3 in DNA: TGTGCCAGTAGTGGGGGCAGGGGGAGGGAGCAGTTCTTC. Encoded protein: CASSGGRGREQFF.

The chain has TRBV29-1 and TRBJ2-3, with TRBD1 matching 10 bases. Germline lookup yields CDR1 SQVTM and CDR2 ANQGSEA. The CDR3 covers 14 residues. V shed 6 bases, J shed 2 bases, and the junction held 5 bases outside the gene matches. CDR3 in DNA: TGCAGCGTGGGGACAGGGGACGTCACAGATACGCAGTATTTT. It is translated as CSVGTGDVTDTQYF.

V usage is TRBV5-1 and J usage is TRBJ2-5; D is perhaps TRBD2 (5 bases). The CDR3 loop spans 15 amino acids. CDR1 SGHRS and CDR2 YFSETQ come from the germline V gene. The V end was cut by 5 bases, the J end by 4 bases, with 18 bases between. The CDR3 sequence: CASRLGQEGAETQYF. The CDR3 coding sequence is TGCGCCAGCAGACTGGGTCAAGAGGGAGCAGAGACCCAGTACTTC.

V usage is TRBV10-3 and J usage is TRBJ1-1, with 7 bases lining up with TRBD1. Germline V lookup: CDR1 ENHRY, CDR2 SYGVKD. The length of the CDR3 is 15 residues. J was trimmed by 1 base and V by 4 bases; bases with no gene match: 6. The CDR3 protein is CAISARTGPNTEAFF. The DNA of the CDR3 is TGTGCCATCAGTGCCCGGACAGGTCCGAACACTGAAGCTTTCTTT.

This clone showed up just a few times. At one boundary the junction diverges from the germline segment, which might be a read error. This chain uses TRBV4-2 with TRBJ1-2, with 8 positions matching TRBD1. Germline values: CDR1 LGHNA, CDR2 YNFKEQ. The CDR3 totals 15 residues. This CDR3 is CASSPTTGDTYGYPF. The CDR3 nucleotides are TGTGCCAGCAGCCCGACGACAGGGGACACGTATGGCTACCCCTTC.

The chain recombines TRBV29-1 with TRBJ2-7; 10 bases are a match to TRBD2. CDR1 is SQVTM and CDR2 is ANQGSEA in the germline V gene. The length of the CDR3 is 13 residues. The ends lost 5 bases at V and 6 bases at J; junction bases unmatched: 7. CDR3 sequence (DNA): TGCAGCGTTTCAAGCGGGGGGGCTCGCGAGCAGTACTTC. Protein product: CSVSSGGAREQYF.

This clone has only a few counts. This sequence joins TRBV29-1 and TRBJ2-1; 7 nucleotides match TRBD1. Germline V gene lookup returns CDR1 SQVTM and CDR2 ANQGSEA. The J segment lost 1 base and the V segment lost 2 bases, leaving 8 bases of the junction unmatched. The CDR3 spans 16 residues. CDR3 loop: CSVELPNRGSYNEQFF. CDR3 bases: TGCAGCGTTGAACTGCCCAACAGGGGATCCTACAATGAGCAGTTCTTC.

CDR3 nucleotides: TGTGCCAGCAGCACACAGACAGGGGCTAATGAAAAACTGTTTTTT. Protein product: CASSTQTGANEKLFF. This chain connects TRBV11-2 to TRBJ1-4; 8 nucleotides line up with TRBD1. The ends lost 5 bases at V and 3 bases at J; junction bases unmatched: 5. Germline V gives CDR1 SGHAT, CDR2 FQNNGV. This CDR3 has 15 amino acids.

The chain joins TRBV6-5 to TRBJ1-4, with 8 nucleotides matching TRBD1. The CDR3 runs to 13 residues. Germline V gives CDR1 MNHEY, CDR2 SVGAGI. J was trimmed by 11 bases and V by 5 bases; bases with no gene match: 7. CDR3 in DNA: TGTGCCAGCAGTATTCGGACAGGGTGGAAACTGTTTTTT. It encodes CASSIRTGWKLFF.

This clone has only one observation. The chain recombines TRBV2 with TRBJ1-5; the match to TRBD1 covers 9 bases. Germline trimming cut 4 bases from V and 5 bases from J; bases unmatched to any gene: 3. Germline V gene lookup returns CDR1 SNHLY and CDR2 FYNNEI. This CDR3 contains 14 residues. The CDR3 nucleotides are TGTGCCAGCAGTGGGGACAGGGCCTATCAGCCCCAGCATTTT. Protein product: CASSGDRAYQPQHF.

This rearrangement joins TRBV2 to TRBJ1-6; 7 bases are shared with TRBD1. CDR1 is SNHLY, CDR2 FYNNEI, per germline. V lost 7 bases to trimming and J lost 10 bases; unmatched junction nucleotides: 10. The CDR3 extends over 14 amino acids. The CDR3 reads CASKDRTGQSPLHF. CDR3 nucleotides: TGTGCCAGCAAGGACAGGACGGGCCAATCACCCCTCCACTTT. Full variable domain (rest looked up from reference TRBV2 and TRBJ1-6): EPEVTQTPSHQVTQMGQEVILRCVPISNHLYFYWYRQILGQKVEFLVSFYNNEISEKSEIFDDQFSVERPDGSNFTLKIRSTKLEDSAMYFCASKDRTGQSPLHFGNGTRLTVT.

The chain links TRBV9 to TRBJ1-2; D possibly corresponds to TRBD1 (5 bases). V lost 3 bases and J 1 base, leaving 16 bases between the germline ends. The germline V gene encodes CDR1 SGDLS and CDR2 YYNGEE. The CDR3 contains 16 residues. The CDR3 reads CASSAGGVVSNYGYTF. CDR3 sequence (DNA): TGTGCCAGCAGCGCCGGGGGAGTGGTCAGTAACTATGGCTACACCTTC.

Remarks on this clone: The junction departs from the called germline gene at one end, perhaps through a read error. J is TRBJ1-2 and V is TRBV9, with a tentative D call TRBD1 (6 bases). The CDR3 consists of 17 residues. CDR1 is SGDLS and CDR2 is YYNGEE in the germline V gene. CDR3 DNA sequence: TGTGCCAGCAGCCCCATTCTTGGGACACCCTCTAACTATGGCTACCCCTTC. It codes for CASSPILGTPSNYGYPF.

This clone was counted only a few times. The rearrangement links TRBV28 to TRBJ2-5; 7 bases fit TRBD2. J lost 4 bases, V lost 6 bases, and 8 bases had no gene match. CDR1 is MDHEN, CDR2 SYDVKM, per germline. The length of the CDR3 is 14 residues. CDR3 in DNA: TGTGCCAGCAGCCTTTCTAGCGGAGGAGAGACCCAGTACTTC. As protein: CASSLSSGGETQYF.

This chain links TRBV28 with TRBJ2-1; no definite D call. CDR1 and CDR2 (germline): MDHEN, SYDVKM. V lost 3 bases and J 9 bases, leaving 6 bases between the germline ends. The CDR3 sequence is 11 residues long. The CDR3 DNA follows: TGTGCCAGCAGTTTGATCGGTGAGCAGTTCTTC. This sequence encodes CASSLIGEQFF. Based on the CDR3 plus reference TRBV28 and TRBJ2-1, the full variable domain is DVKVTQSSRYLVKRTGEKVFLECVQDMDHENMFWYRQDPGLGLRLIYFSYDVKMKEKGDIPEGYSVSREKKERFSLILESASTNQTSMYLCASSLIGEQFFGPGTRLTVL.

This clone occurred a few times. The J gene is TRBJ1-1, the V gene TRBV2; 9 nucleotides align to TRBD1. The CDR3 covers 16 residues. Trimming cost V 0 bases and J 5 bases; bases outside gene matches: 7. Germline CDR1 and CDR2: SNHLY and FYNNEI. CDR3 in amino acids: CASSEALRTGDTEAFF. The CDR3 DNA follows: TGTGCCAGCAGTGAAGCGCTTCGGACAGGGGATACTGAAGCTTTCTTT.

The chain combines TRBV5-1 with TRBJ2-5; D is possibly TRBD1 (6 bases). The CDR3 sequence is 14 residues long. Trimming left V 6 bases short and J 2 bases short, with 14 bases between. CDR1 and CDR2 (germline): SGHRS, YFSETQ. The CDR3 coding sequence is TGCGCCAGCACTAAAGGGGGAAATCAAGAGACCCAGTACTTC. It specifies CASTKGGNQETQYF. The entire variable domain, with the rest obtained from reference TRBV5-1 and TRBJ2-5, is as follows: KAGVTQTPRYLIKTRGQQVTLSCSPISGHRSVSWYQQTPGQGLQFLFEYFSETQRNKGNFPGRFSGRQFSNSRSEMNVSTLELGDSALYLCASTKGGNQETQYFGPGTRLLVL.

The CDR3 DNA reads as TGTGCCAGCAGCTTGGACGGAGACCCTGAAGCTTTCTTT. Amino acids: CASSLDGDPEAFF. V and J are TRBV5-6 and TRBJ1-1; D remains ambiguous. V was trimmed by 0 bases and J by 6 bases, leaving 9 bases between them. This CDR3 has 13 amino acids. The germline gives CDR1 SGHDT, CDR2 YYEEEE.

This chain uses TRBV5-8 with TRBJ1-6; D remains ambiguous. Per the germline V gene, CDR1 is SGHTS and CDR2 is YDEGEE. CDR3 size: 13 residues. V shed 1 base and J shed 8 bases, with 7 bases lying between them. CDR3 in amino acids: CASSLRGYSPLHF. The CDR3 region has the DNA TGTGCCAGCAGCTTGAGAGGGTATTCACCCCTCCACTTT.

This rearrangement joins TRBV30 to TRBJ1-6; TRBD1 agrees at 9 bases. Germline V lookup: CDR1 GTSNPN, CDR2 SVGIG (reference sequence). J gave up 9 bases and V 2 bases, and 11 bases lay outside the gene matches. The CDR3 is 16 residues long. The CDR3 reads CAWSIRTGENSSPLHF. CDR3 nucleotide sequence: TGTGCCTGGAGTATCAGGACAGGGGAAAATTCTTCACCCCTCCACTTT.

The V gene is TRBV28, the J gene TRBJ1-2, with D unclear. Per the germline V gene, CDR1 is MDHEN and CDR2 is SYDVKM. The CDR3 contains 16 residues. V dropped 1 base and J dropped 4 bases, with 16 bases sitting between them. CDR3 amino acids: CASSLSSRKVGYGYTF. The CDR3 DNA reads TGTGCCAGCAGTTTATCCTCCAGGAAGGTCGGCTATGGCTACACCTTC.

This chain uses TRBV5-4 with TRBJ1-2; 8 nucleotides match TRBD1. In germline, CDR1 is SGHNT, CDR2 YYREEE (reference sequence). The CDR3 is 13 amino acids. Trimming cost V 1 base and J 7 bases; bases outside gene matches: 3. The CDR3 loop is CASSLQGASGYTF. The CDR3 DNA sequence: TGTGCCAGCAGCTTGCAGGGGGCATCTGGCTACACCTTC.

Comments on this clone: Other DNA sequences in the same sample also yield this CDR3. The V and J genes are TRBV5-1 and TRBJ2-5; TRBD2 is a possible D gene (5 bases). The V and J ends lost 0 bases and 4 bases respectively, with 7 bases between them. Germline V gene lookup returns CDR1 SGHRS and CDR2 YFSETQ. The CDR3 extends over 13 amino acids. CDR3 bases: TGCGCCAGCAGCTTGGGCAGCGGAGAGACCCAGTACTTC. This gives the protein CASSLGSGETQYF.

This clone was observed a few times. The CDR3 loop reads CASSFGTARNTEAFF. DNA for the CDR3: TGTGCCAGCAGCTTTGGGACTGCGAGAAACACTGAAGCTTTCTTT. The gene calls are TRBV5-6 and TRBJ1-1, with D perhaps matching TRBD1 (5 bases). V lost 2 bases and J lost 2, with 13 bases in between. The CDR3 runs 15 residues. Germline CDR1 SGHDT, CDR2 YYEEEE.

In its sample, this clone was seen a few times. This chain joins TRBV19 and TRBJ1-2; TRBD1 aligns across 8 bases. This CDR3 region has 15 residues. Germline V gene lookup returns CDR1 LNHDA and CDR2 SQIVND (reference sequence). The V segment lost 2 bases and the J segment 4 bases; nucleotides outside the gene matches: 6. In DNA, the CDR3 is TGTGCCAGTAGTATAACCTACCAGGGGGCCTATGGCTACACCTTC. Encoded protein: CASSITYQGAYGYTF.